The 15 T cell receptor beta chains below were found in one sample sequenced in a study of naive and memory T cell subsets. Regarding treatment: skin biopsy from PPD injection site in Mantoux-positive individual. Input was about 1 to 1,100 ng of DNase-treated total RNA without cell sorting. Alpha and beta constant region primers primed reverse transcription for blood and skin samples. TCRdb reanalysed the UMI-ligation and nested PCR reads using MiXCR and keeps one entry per CDR3 protein. Counted here are 15,000 to 20,000 distinct CDR3 sequences, about a tenth occurring once; the ten biggest clones make up almost 7%. The sample consisted of skin, taken from a tuberculin skin test site. The origin of the receptors is an adult in good health.

This clonotype was found a few times. The rearrangement uses TRBV10-1 and TRBJ1-1, with unresolved D. V was cut by 0 bases and J by 1 base, with 6 bases left in between. CDR3 size: 14 residues. CDR1 is WNHNN, CDR2 SYGVQD, per germline (reference sequence). The CDR3 loop is CASSESNGNTEAFF. The CDR3 DNA reads TGCGCCAGCAGTGAGTCGAACGGGAACACTGAAGCTTTCTTT.

V and J are TRBV29-1 and TRBJ2-7; 7 bases are a match to TRBD2. The CDR3 has 12 amino acids. With V trimmed by 4 bases and J by 7 bases, 7 bases remained unmatched. Germline values: CDR1 SQVTM, CDR2 ANQGSEA. The CDR3 spells CSVGLNGREQYF. The CDR3 DNA reads as TGCAGCGTTGGACTTAACGGGAGGGAGCAGTACTTC.

In this sample, this clonotype turned up many times. The CDR3 bases are TGTGCCAGCAGTTTACCGGCTAGCGGGAGCTCCGAGCAGTACTTC. It encodes CASSLPASGSSEQYF. The gene calls are TRBV28 and TRBJ2-7; 10 bases map to TRBD2. The CDR3 contains 15 residues. Trimming removed 2 bases from V and 6 bases from J; junction bases left unmatched: 7. Per the germline V gene, CDR1 is MDHEN and CDR2 is SYDVKM.

The chain joins TRBV5-1 to TRBJ2-1; no reliable D call. Per germline, CDR1 SGHRS and CDR2 YFSETQ. The CDR3 is 16 residues long. Trimming shortened V by 0 bases and J by 5 bases, and 15 bases separated the two germline ends. The CDR3 DNA sequence: TGCGCCAGCAGCTTGGTATGGGATTCCACCAACAATGAGCAGTTCTTC. Translation gives CASSLVWDSTNNEQFF.

This clonotype is deemed medium-sized. The rearrangement uses TRBV7-9 and TRBJ2-2; TRBD2 might be the D (6 bases). V lost 10 bases, J lost 0 bases, and 15 bases lay in between. The CDR3 is 15 residues long. Germline V gene data show CDR1 as SEHNR and CDR2 as FQNEAQ (reference sequence). CDR3 loop: CAKADSGTNTGELFF. In DNA form, the CDR3 reads TGTGCCAAAGCCGATAGCGGAACGAACACCGGGGAGCTGTTTTTT.

This clonotype was seen more than once but under ten times. This chain uses TRBV4-1 with TRBJ2-1; 7 bases line up with TRBD1. The J segment lost 2 bases and the V segment lost 4 bases, leaving 5 bases of the junction unmatched. Looked up from germline, CDR1 is MGHRA and CDR2 is YSYEKL. CDR3 size: 15 residues. Here the CDR3 reads CASSPTGAAYNEQFF. DNA for the CDR3: TGCGCCAGCAGCCCAACAGGGGCGGCCTACAATGAGCAGTTCTTC.

This clonotype qualifies as medium-sized (0.01 to 0.1%). The chain combines TRBV7-2 with TRBJ2-5, with 9 nucleotides matching TRBD2. Germline assignment: CDR1 SGHTA and CDR2 FQGNSA. Trimming at V came to 5 bases and at J to 9 bases, leaving 13 bases not matched to a gene. This CDR3 is 15 amino acids long. The DNA for the CDR3 is TGTGCCAGCAGCCAACAAATGGCGGGGGGGACGGCCCAGTACTTC. As protein: CASSQQMAGGTAQYF.

Many counts were recorded for this clonotype. The chain links TRBV5-5 to TRBJ2-3; 10 nucleotides align to TRBD1. The CDR3 covers 16 residues. The germline V gene has CDR1 SGHKS and CDR2 YYEKEE (reference sequence). Losses at the gene ends were 0 bases for V and 2 bases for J; bases not matched to a gene: 3. DNA of the CDR3: TGTGCCAGCAGCTTGGGACAGGGGGCGAACACAGATACGCAGTATTTT. Translation gives CASSLGQGANTDTQYF.

V gene TRBV19 combines with J gene TRBJ2-2, with D uncertain. This CDR3 is built from 14 residues. CDR1 is LNHDA, CDR2 SQIVND, per germline (reference sequence). Trimming removed 5 bases at V and 2 bases at J, with 9 bases between. The CDR3 loop reads CASSDDGNTGELFF. CDR3 coding DNA: TGTGCCAGTAGTGACGACGGAAACACCGGGGAGCTGTTTTTT. Looking up the rest from reference TRBV19 and TRBJ2-2 gives the full variable domain: DGGITQSPKYLFRKEGQNVTLSCEQNLNHDAMYWYRQDPGQGLRLIYYSQIVNDFQKGDIAEGYSVSREKKESFPLTVTSAQKNPTAFYLCASSDDGNTGELFFGEGSRLTVL.

This clonotype was seen many times. CDR3: CSVVNRAEAFF. CDR3 nucleotide sequence: TGCAGCGTCGTCAACAGGGCTGAAGCTTTCTTT. The V gene is TRBV29-1, the J gene TRBJ1-1; D may be TRBD1 (6 bases). From germline, CDR1 is SQVTM and CDR2 ANQGSEA. The V and J ends lost 6 bases and 6 bases respectively, with 11 bases between them. The CDR3 runs to 11 residues.

The chain has TRBV28 and TRBJ2-3; no clear D gene. CDR1 is MDHEN, CDR2 SYDVKM, per germline. V gave up 7 bases and J gave up 4 bases, with 12 bases separating them. CDR3 length: 13 residues. CDR3: CASNKEGSDTQYF. CDR3 in DNA: TGTGCCAGCAATAAGGAAGGTTCAGATACGCAGTATTTT.

This clonotype was observed a handful of times. The chain is built from TRBV20-1 and TRBJ2-7; D possibly corresponds to TRBD2 (5 bases). Trimming pared 4 bases from V and 0 bases from J, leaving 25 bases between. The germline gives CDR1 DFQATT, CDR2 SNEGSKA (reference sequence). The CDR3 runs 18 residues. The CDR3 loop is CSAIKGRGTATPSYEQYF. In nucleotides, the CDR3 is TGCAGTGCTATAAAAGGCCGGGGAACCGCCACCCCCTCCTACGAGCAGTACTTC.

This clonotype was observed many times. The CDR3 spells CASSVGAGELFF. Here the CDR3 DNA reads TGTGCCAGCAGTGTTGGAGCCGGGGAGCTGTTTTTT. The chain employs TRBV12-3 or TRBV12-4 and TRBJ2-2; D uncertain. This CDR3 comprises 12 residues. V dropped 5 bases and J dropped 6 bases, with 7 bases sitting between them.

At least ten counts were recorded for this clonotype. The V and J genes are TRBV3-1 and TRBJ1-6; 8 positions agree with TRBD1. This CDR3 comprises 19 residues. Germline CDR1 reads LGHDT; CDR2 reads YNNKEL (reference sequence). Losses at the gene ends were 4 bases for V and 8 bases for J; bases not matched to a gene: 19. CDR3 region: CASSPLGTGRPSGYSPLHF. The DNA for the CDR3 is TGTGCCAGCAGCCCGCTGGGGACAGGTCGACCCTCTGGGTATTCACCCCTCCACTTT.

This clonotype was counted between two and nine times. The gene calls are TRBV7-2 and TRBJ2-7, with TRBD1 identical over 8 bases. The CDR3 runs to 13 residues. V lost 4 bases, J lost 3 bases, and 2 bases stayed unmatched. Looked up from germline, CDR1 is SGHTA and CDR2 is FQGNSA. The CDR3 spells CASSWDRSYEQYF. The CDR3 DNA reads as TGTGCCAGCAGCTGGGACAGGAGCTACGAGCAGTACTTC.